Shown below are 18 T cell receptor beta chains from a single sample sequenced in a study of T cells in localized non-small cell lung cancer. Only in-frame clones appear in the TCRdb table, and some are missing; sequencing was by immunoSEQ multiplex PCR. The table has about 82,000 clones, about three quarters seen once. The sample was PBMCs, taken before any cancer treatment. Source of these receptors: a man between 40 and 69 years old with stage II squamous cell lung carcinoma.

J is TRBJ2-7 and V is TRBV30; D is unclear. This CDR3 region has 12 residues. Trimming removed 0 bases from V and 2 bases from J, with 5 bases in between. Germline CDR1 is GTSNPN and CDR2 is SVGIG (reference sequence). The CDR3 region is CAWSVAAYEQYF. DNA of the CDR3: TGTGCCTGGAGTGTGGCAGCCTACGAGCAGTACTTC.

CDR3 bases: TGCGCCAGCTCGATGTCCTCCCGGGAAGAAAAACTGTTTTTT. This sequence encodes CASSMSSREEKLFF. The rearrangement uses TRBV5-1 and TRBJ1-4; D gene unclear. The germline V and J ends were trimmed by 7 bases and 8 bases, with 18 bases remaining between them. Per the germline V gene, CDR1 is SGHRS and CDR2 is YFSETQ. This CDR3 contains 14 residues.

This clone has only a few counts. The chain combines TRBV29-1 with TRBJ2-2; D remains ambiguous. Trimming stripped 4 bases from V and 3 bases from J, with 3 bases between. Germline CDR1 and CDR2: SQVTM and ANQGSEA. The CDR3 sequence is 11 residues long. CDR3: CSVGDTGELFF. The CDR3 DNA follows: TGCAGCGTTGGGGACACCGGGGAGCTGTTTTTT.

In its sample, this clone was seen once. The rearrangement joins TRBV18 to TRBJ2-7; no clear D gene. Germline CDR1 and CDR2: KGHSH and LQKENI. CDR3 size: 14 residues. Trimming removed 3 bases from V and 4 bases from J, with 13 bases in between. The CDR3 sequence: CASSPVLNGYEQYF. CDR3 coding DNA: TGTGCCAGCTCACCGGTCTTAAACGGATACGAGCAGTACTTC.

This chain joins TRBV28 and TRBJ1-5, with D uncertain. The CDR3 extends over 12 amino acids. Trimming removed 7 bases at V and 5 bases at J, with 9 bases between. Germline V gives CDR1 MDHEN, CDR2 SYDVKM. CDR3 nucleotide sequence: TGTGCCAGCACCCCGAATTATCAGCCCCAGCATTTT. Protein sequence: CASTPNYQPQHF. Looking up the rest from reference TRBV28 and TRBJ1-5 gives the full variable domain: DVKVTQSSRYLVKRTGEKVFLECVQDMDHENMFWYRQDPGLGLRLIYFSYDVKMKEKGDIPEGYSVSREKKERFSLILESASTNQTSMYLCASTPNYQPQHFGDGTRLSIL.

V usage is TRBV15 and J usage is TRBJ2-5; TRBD1 or TRBD2 may be the D gene (6 bases each). Per germline, CDR1 LNHNV and CDR2 YYDKDF (reference sequence). This CDR3 comprises 16 residues. Trimming took 2 bases from V and 2 from J, leaving 15 bases between them. The CDR3 spells CATSRWGAGAQETQYF. CDR3 coding DNA: TGTGCCACCAGCAGATGGGGGGCAGGGGCACAAGAGACCCAGTACTTC.

This clone has just one count. This rearrangement joins TRBV11-2 to TRBJ2-5; possibly TRBD1 for D (6 bases). CDR3 length: 13 residues. V lost 7 bases, J lost 6 bases, and 15 bases lay in between. Germline loops: CDR1 SGHAT, CDR2 FQNNGV. The CDR3 nucleotides read TGTGCCAGCAAACGTAACAGGGTCAAGACCCAGTACTTC. Amino acids: CASKRNRVKTQYF.

The chain links TRBV2 to TRBJ2-1; no firm D call. This CDR3 has 15 residues. CDR1 SNHLY and CDR2 FYNNEI come from the germline V gene. The V and J ends lost 5 bases and 6 bases respectively, with 17 bases between them. The DNA for the CDR3 is TGTGCCAGCAGTTTAGTAAGGCGGTTACTCAATGAGCAGTTCTTC. Residues: CASSLVRRLLNEQFF.

The V call is TRBV6-5, the J call TRBJ2-7; D is ambiguous. Trimming shortened V by 0 bases and J by 7 bases, and 4 bases separated the two germline ends. This CDR3 is 11 amino acids long. Germline V gives CDR1 MNHEY, CDR2 SVGAGI. The CDR3 sequence: CASSYSREQYF. CDR3 in DNA: TGTGCCAGCAGTTACTCGAGGGAGCAGTACTTC.

The genes are TRBV19 and TRBJ1-5, with TRBD1 identical over 9 bases. The CDR3 loop spans 15 amino acids. V lost 6 bases to trimming and J lost 4 bases; unmatched junction nucleotides: 7. Germline V gene lookup returns CDR1 LNHDA and CDR2 SQIVND (reference sequence). CDR3 DNA: TGTGCCAGTAGGTTGACAGGGGGAGAGAATCAGCCCCAGCATTTT. Translation gives CASRLTGGENQPQHF.

The count of this clone is one. The J gene is TRBJ2-5, the V gene TRBV2, with D tentatively TRBD1 or TRBD2 (6 bases each). Germline V gene lookup returns CDR1 SNHLY and CDR2 FYNNEI. The CDR3 runs to 14 residues. V shed 8 bases and J shed 2 bases, with 15 bases lying between them. The CDR3 DNA sequence: TGTGCCAGCTCTCGGCAGGGGAGGCAAGAGACCCAGTACTTC. Residues: CASSRQGRQETQYF.

The rearrangement uses TRBV7-3 and TRBJ1-1, with D unresolved. The CDR3 consists of 13 residues. CDR1 is SGHTA and CDR2 is FQGTGA in the germline V gene. V was cut by 5 bases and J by 2 bases, with 9 bases left in between. The CDR3, as DNA: TGTGCCAGCAGCCCCGACTACAACACTGAAGCTTTCTTT. Translated, it gives CASSPDYNTEAFF.

The V call is TRBV18, the J call TRBJ2-1, with D unresolved. The CDR3 length is 11 residues. Germline V lookup: CDR1 KGHSH, CDR2 LQKENI. The V end was cut by 2 bases, the J end by 5 bases, with 1 base between. The CDR3 loop is CASSPNNEQFF. The CDR3 nucleotides are TGTGCCAGCTCACCAAACAATGAGCAGTTCTTC.

This clone has just one count. The gene calls are TRBV6-5 and TRBJ1-1; 8 nucleotides align to TRBD1. Unmatched junction bases numbered 3, after V lost 5 bases and J lost 7 bases. There are 12 residues in the CDR3. Looked up from germline, CDR1 is MNHEY and CDR2 is SVGAGI. The CDR3 sequence: CASSRQGLEAFF. The CDR3 bases are TGTGCCAGCAGTCGACAGGGGCTTGAAGCTTTCTTT.

Notes on this clone: In the same sample, other DNA sequences code for this CDR3. The chain employs TRBV28 and TRBJ1-2, with a weak D call TRBD1 (5 bases). The ends were cut back, 6 bases at V and 5 bases at J, with 10 bases in the middle. Germline V gene lookup returns CDR1 MDHEN and CDR2 SYDVKM. The CDR3 is 12 residues long. The CDR3 DNA reads as TGTGCCAGCAGCCCAGGGCCATATGGCTACACCTTC. Its translation is CASSPGPYGYTF.

About this clone itself: Within the sample, other DNA sequences also encode this same CDR3. The rearrangement joins TRBV28 to TRBJ2-5, with 12 bases identical to TRBD2. CDR1 and CDR2 from the germline V gene are MDHEN and SYDVKM. This CDR3 comprises 15 residues. Germline trimming cut 5 bases from V and 5 bases from J; bases unmatched to any gene: 6. The CDR3 sequence: CASSALGTSGETQYF. CDR3 nucleotides: TGTGCCAGCAGTGCGCTGGGGACTAGCGGGGAGACCCAGTACTTC.

This clone has just a few counts. The V and J genes are TRBV30 and TRBJ1-6; no reliable D call. CDR1 is GTSNPN and CDR2 is SVGIG in the germline V gene (reference sequence). This CDR3 spans 13 amino acids. Trimming shortened V by 4 bases and J by 5 bases, and 9 bases separated the two germline ends. DNA for the CDR3: TGTGCCTGGAAGTGGGAAAATAATTCACCCCTCCACTTT. Its protein product is CAWKWENNSPLHF.

The genes are TRBV19 and TRBJ2-7; D unclear. The length of the CDR3 is 12 residues. Trimming removed 3 bases from V and 3 bases from J, with 6 bases in between. Looked up from germline, CDR1 is LNHDA and CDR2 is SQIVND (reference sequence). CDR3 amino acids: CASSMDRYEQYF. The CDR3 bases are TGTGCCAGTAGTATGGACCGCTACGAGCAGTACTTC.